This note documents a single T cell receptor beta chain sequence. Its antigen is not known. The data were obtained in a study of cytomegalovirus exposure and HLA in healthy donors. Notes on the study in general: The study listed approximately 160 cytomegalovirus-associated TCR beta chains. Most TCR sequences were rare, but some public TCRs occurred in many donors. Later on, a genetic analysis was performed. It linked a missense variant in DCLRE1C with V- and J-gene trimming of TCR beta.

Primers included in the PCR were 60 Vbeta and 13 Jbeta primers. TCRdb keeps only in-frame clones here, not all; method: immunoSEQ multiplex PCR. Here the sample spans around 150,000 clones, 80% being singletons. The CDR3 has 14 amino acids. Germline V gene lookup returns CDR1 MNHEY and CDR2 SVGAGI. Germline trimming cut 5 bases from V and 9 bases from J; bases unmatched to any gene: 3. This TCR came from a man younger than 45 in good health and CMV-seronegative. The chain is built from TRBV6-5 and TRBJ2-1; 14 bases align to TRBD2. Sequenced sample: PBMCs. This CDR3 is CASSPTSGGVEQFF. The CDR3, as DNA: TGTGCCAGCAGTCCGACTAGCGGGGGGGTTGAGCAGTTCTTC.